This record covers a single T cell receptor beta chain. During active infection, Seattle patients enrolled and were then monitored through disease. This specimen comes from a study of blood T cell repertoires in COVID-19. Study background: Samples came from the United States, Italy and Spain, spanning acute and convalescent COVID-19. T cells, B-cell-depleted T cells, or PBMCs provided the cDNA or gDNA that served as material.

Assay: immunoSEQ multiplex PCR; the TCRdb copy retains only in-frame clones and omits some. Of about 210,000 clones in the sample, 84% were seen once. Source material: peripheral blood. This receptor was taken from a woman of 80 years or more with COVID-19, enrolled during active disease.

The CDR3 DNA reads TGTGCCACCAGCTCTTCATTCGGGACTATGCAGTATTTT. This sequence encodes CATSSSFGTMQYF. V and J are TRBV15 and TRBJ2-3; 7 nucleotides line up with TRBD2. Germline assignment: CDR1 LNHNV and CDR2 YYDKDF (reference sequence). This CDR3 is built from 13 residues. The V and J ends lost 5 bases and 11 bases, in that order; junction bases with no gene match: 10.